A single sample gave rise to the 7 T cell receptor beta chains below, sequenced in a study of response to subunit inactivated influenza vaccine. TCRdb redid the calling of the RT-PCR reads with MiXCR, one entry per CDR3 protein. The table lists approximately 490,000 distinct CDR3 sequences, approximately 7.8% of them singletons, with roughly 14% in the top ten. The source was PBMCs from blood, collected approximately 25 months after vaccination. These receptors came from a man between 50 and 70 years old who received an inactivated influenza vaccine.

V and J are TRBV6-1 and TRBJ2-1, with 7 bases lining up with TRBD1. Germline V gene data show CDR1 as MNHNS and CDR2 as SASEGT. After removal of 6 bases from V and 13 bases from J, the junction contained 15 bases not matched to a gene. CDR3 length equals 14 residues. The CDR3 protein is CASSPGGLGTVQFF. Written as DNA, the CDR3 is TGTGCCAGCAGCCCCGGAGGTTTAGGGACAGTACAGTTCTTC.

J is TRBJ2-1 and V is TRBV7-3, with D possibly TRBD2 on 5 matching bases. The V end lost 8 bases, the J end lost 7 bases, and 21 bases lay between the germline ends. Germline values: CDR1 SGHTA, CDR2 FQGTGA. This CDR3 has 15 residues. CDR3 nucleotides: TGTGCCAGCGCCACCGGACGAGGGCAGATGAATGAGCAGTTCTTC. This translates into CASATGRGQMNEQFF.

The genes are TRBV15 and TRBJ1-5; the D gene is possibly TRBD1 (6 bases). Germline CDR1 and CDR2: LNHNV and YYDKDF (reference sequence). The germline V and J ends were trimmed by 4 bases and 1 base, with 17 bases remaining between them. The CDR3 totals 17 residues. The CDR3 DNA sequence: TGTGCCACCAGCACCCTAACAGGGTCTGGGAGCAATCAGCCCCAGCATTTT. Residues: CATSTLTGSGSNQPQHF.

This clonotype turned up a few times. The chain joins TRBV20-1 to TRBJ2-7, with 8 bases identical to TRBD1. Germline CDR1 DFQATT, CDR2 SNEGSKA (reference sequence). V shed 2 bases and J 0 bases; nucleotides not matched to a gene: 6. This CDR3 comprises 15 residues. In DNA form, the CDR3 reads TGCAGTGCTAGAAACGGACAGGGAAGCTCCTACGAGCAGTACTTC. Translated: CSARNGQGSSYEQYF.

This clonotype was recorded at least ten times. V gene TRBV20-1 combines with J gene TRBJ2-5; the D is unclear. CDR1 is DFQATT, CDR2 SNEGSKA, per germline (reference sequence). The length of the CDR3 is 13 residues. Trimming removed 1 base at V and 7 bases at J, with 13 bases between. CDR3 sequence reads: CSARGRALATQYF. CDR3 sequence (DNA): TGCAGTGCTAGAGGCCGGGCCCTCGCGACCCAGTACTTC.

This clonotype occurred many times. DNA of the CDR3: TGTGCCAGCAGCCCCGGTTTGGAAACTGAAGCTTTCTTT. It codes for CASSPGLETEAFF. The chain uses TRBV11-2 and TRBJ1-1; D unresolved. V was cut by 5 bases and J by 5 bases, with 12 bases left in between. The CDR3 covers 13 residues. CDR1 and CDR2 (germline): SGHAT, FQNNGV.

In this sample, this clonotype turned up many times. The chain uses TRBV10-3 and TRBJ1-2, with TRBD1 as a possible D gene (6 bases). The CDR3 spans 14 residues. The germline V gene encodes CDR1 ENHRY and CDR2 SYGVKD. Trimming took off 4 bases at V and 2 bases at J, with 11 bases between the two ends. Here the CDR3 reads CAISGQDNNYGYTF. For the CDR3, the DNA is TGTGCCATCAGTGGACAGGACAACAACTATGGCTACACCTTC.